These T cell receptor beta chains were read from a single sample in a study of CD8 T cells in ankylosing spondylitis. TCRdb processed the 5' RACE reads anew with MiXCR; each CDR3 protein has one entry. The table lists roughly 670,000 distinct CDR3 sequences, roughly 19% of them singletons, with around a fifth in the top ten. The specimen was blood, either unsorted or a sorted T cell fraction (not recorded which). The receptor set was obtained from a male donor with ankylosing spondylitis. Both conserved end residues are part of each CDR3. The D gene is left open where the match is weak. Expanded clones get a size class; other rows say once, few or many, or leave the size out.

clone size,CDR3 length,D gene,V gene,J gene,CDR3 DNA,CDR3 protein
-,12,TRBD1,TRBV10-3,TRBJ2-1,TGTGCCATGTCCGGGACAGTCAATGAGCAGTTCTTC,CAMSGTVNEQFF
few,14,-,TRBV7-9,TRBJ2-7,TGTGCCAGCAGCTTGTGGGACGCTACCTACGAGCAGTACTTC,CASSLWDATYEQYF
few,16,-,TRBV12-3/TRBV12-4,TRBJ1-3,TGTGCCAGCAGTTTACACCAGGGGAGCTCTGGAAACACCATATATTTT,CASSLHQGSSGNTIYF
-,15,TRBD1,TRBV7-9,TRBJ1-2,TGTGCCAGCAGCGGACGGACAGGGTCGGACTATGGCTACACCTTC,CASSGRTGSDYGYTF
many,17,-,TRBV9,TRBJ2-1,TGTGCCAGCAGCCCCAGACAAAGACTCTCCTCCTACAATGAGCAGTTCTTC,CASSPRQRLSSYNEQFF
-,13,-,TRBV4-3,TRBJ1-5,TGCGCCAGCAGTCGGGAGCACGGTCAGCCCCAGCATTTT,CASSREHGQPQHF
-,14,-,TRBV20-1,TRBJ2-1,TGCAGTGCTTCAAACCGGGACGGCTACAATGAGCAGTTCTTC,CSASNRDGYNEQFF
-,14,TRBD1,TRBV18,TRBJ1-1,TGTGCCAGCCATTACAGGGGAATGGGCACTGAAGCTTTCTTT,CASHYRGMGTEAFF
-,9,-,TRBV20-1,TRBJ1-6,TGCAGTGCTAGTTCACCCCTCCACTTT,CSASSPLHF
few,12,-,TRBV5-1,TRBJ2-5,TGCGCCAGCAGGGGGGATGGAGAGACCCAGTACTTC,CASRGDGETQYF
-,15,-,TRBV6-1,TRBJ1-1,TGTGCCAGCAGTGAATACCTTTCGAGTAACACTGAAGCTTTCTTT,CASSEYLSSNTEAFF
-,15,-,TRBV5-1,TRBJ1-5,TGCGCCAGCAGCCACCGGGGAGCCCAATGGCAGCCCCAGCATTTT,CASSHRGAQWQPQHF
few,13,TRBD2,TRBV2,TRBJ2-7,TGTGCCAGCACGGTGGAAGCGGGATCCGAGCAGTACTTC,CASTVEAGSEQYF
-,16,TRBD2,TRBV20-1,TRBJ2-3,TGCAGTGCTAGAGGGGGACCTAGCGGGTTCACAGATACGCAGTATTTT,CSARGGPSGFTDTQYF
-,16,-,TRBV15,TRBJ1-5,TGTGCCACCAGCAGGATGCAGGGTTATAGCAATCAGCCCCAGCATTTT,CATSRMQGYSNQPQHF
-,13,-,TRBV7-2,TRBJ2-7,TGTGCCAGCAGGGCGGGCTCTCGACACGAGCAGTACTTC,CASRAGSRHEQYF
-,14,-,TRBV2,TRBJ2-6,TGTGCCAGCAGTGTAGGGGTTGGGGCCAACGTCCTGACTTTC,CASSVGVGANVLTF
-,18,TRBD2,TRBV18,TRBJ2-3,TGTGCCAGCTCACCACGCACTAGCGGGACCCTTAGCACAGATACGCAGTATTTT,CASSPRTSGTLSTDTQYF
-,15,-,TRBV20-1,TRBJ2-5,TGCAGTGCTAGAGATCGATCCGGTATTGTCGGGCCCCAGTACTTC,CSARDRSGIVGPQYF
-,12,-,TRBV2,TRBJ2-1,TGTGCCAGCAGTGTAGGGTGGGTTGAGCAGTTCTTC,CASSVGWVEQFF
-,13,-,TRBV20-1,TRBJ1-1,TGCAGTGCTAACAGCAGGGGGAACACTGAAGCTTTCTTT,CSANSRGNTEAFF
-,13,-,TRBV6-1,TRBJ1-1,TGTGCCAGCAGAGGACCCGTCAAAACTGAAGCTTTCTTT,CASRGPVKTEAFF
many,11,TRBD2,TRBV2,TRBJ2-7,TGTGCCAGCACTAGCGGCTACGAGCAGTACTTC,CASTSGYEQYF
-,15,TRBD1,TRBV5-6,TRBJ2-3,TGTGCCAGCAGCCCGACAGGGGCCGCGTTAAATACGCAGTATTTT,CASSPTGAALNTQYF
-,16,-,TRBV29-1,TRBJ2-1,TGCAGCGTTGTAGGACTCTTCTTCAGCTCCTACAATGAGCAGTTCTTC,CSVVGLFFSSYNEQFF
-,13,TRBD1,TRBV20-1,TRBJ1-1,TGCAGTGCTAGTGTACAGGGGGCGACTGAAGCTTTCTTT,CSASVQGATEAFF
few,15,TRBD1,TRBV4-2,TRBJ1-5,TGTGCCAGCAGCCAAGAAGGGACAGGGGCTCAGCCCCAGCATTTT,CASSQEGTGAQPQHF
few,16,-,TRBV20-1,TRBJ2-2,TGCAGTGCTAGAGATTGGAAAGACGCGAACACCGGGGAGCTGTTTTTT,CSARDWKDANTGELFF
-,14,-,TRBV29-1,TRBJ2-1,TGCAGCGTCGTAGGGGCTTCCTCCTACAATGAGCAGTTCTTC,CSVVGASSYNEQFF
-,13,TRBD1,TRBV29-1,TRBJ2-3,TGCAGCGTTGTGGGACAGGGGACAGATACGCAGTATTTT,CSVVGQGTDTQYF
-,16,TRBD2,TRBV6-1,TRBJ2-1,TGTGCCAGCAGGTTTTCCGGGACTAGCGGGATTAATGAGCAGTTCTTC,CASRFSGTSGINEQFF
-,15,-,TRBV28,TRBJ2-7,TGTGCCAGCAGCTCCCCCAACATACGCGAGTACGAGCAGTACTTC,CASSSPNIREYEQYF
few,14,-,TRBV20-1,TRBJ2-7,TGCAGTGCCCTCCCCCATATAGACAGCTACGAGCAGTACTTC,CSALPHIDSYEQYF
few,13,TRBD2,TRBV6-1,TRBJ2-3,TGTGCCAGTGTGACTAGCGCCACAGATACGCAGTATTTT,CASVTSATDTQYF
-,15,TRBD1,TRBV7-8,TRBJ2-7,TGTGCCAGCAGTGCTAAGACGGACAGGTCCTACGAGCAGTACTTC,CASSAKTDRSYEQYF
-,14,-,TRBV4-1,TRBJ1-4,TGCGCCAGCAGTCCCGGGGACAAAATTGAAAAACTGTTTTTT,CASSPGDKIEKLFF
few,16,-,TRBV5-1,TRBJ1-5,TGCGCCAGCAGCTTGGGAGGGGCAGCTGGCAATCAGCCCCAGCATTTT,CASSLGGAAGNQPQHF
-,17,-,TRBV7-2,TRBJ2-2,TGTGCCAGCAGCTCCTCCCGGCACACTCAGAACACCGGGGAGCTGTTTTTT,CASSSSRHTQNTGELFF
-,13,-,TRBV19,TRBJ2-1,TGTGCCACGGGGACCGCCGAGGGGAATGAGCAGTTCTTC,CATGTAEGNEQFF
once,15,-,TRBV7-2,TRBJ2-3,TGTGCCAGCAGCTTAGAGCAGGGTCTGACAGATACGCAGTATTTT,CASSLEQGLTDTQYF
-,17,-,TRBV6-1,TRBJ2-2,TGTGCCAGCAGTAAAAAGACTATCGGGGGCATAACCGGGGAGCTGTTTTTT,CASSKKTIGGITGELFF
few,18,-,TRBV6-1,TRBJ1-4,TGTGCCAGCAGACCCCCTCGACATAGGGAGACGAGCGGGGAAAAACTGTTTTTT,CASRPPRHRETSGEKLFF